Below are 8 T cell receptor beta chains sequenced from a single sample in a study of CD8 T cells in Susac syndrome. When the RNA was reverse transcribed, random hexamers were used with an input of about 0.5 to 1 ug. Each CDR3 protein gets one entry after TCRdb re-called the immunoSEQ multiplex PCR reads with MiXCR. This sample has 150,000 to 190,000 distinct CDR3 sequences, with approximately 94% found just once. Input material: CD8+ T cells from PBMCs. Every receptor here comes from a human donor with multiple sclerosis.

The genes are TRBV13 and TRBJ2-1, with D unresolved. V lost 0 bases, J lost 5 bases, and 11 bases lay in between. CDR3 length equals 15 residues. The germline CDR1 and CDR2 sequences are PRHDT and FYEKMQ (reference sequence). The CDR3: CASSLGPRFHNEQFF. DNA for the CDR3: TGTGCCAGCAGCTTAGGCCCCCGGTTTCACAATGAGCAGTTCTTC. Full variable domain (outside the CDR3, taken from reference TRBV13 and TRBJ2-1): AAGVIQSPRHLIKEKRETATLKCYPIPRHDTVYWYQQGPGQDPQFLISFYEKMQSDKGSIPDRFSAQQFSDYHSELNMSSLELGDSALYFCASSLGPRFHNEQFFGPGTRLTVL.

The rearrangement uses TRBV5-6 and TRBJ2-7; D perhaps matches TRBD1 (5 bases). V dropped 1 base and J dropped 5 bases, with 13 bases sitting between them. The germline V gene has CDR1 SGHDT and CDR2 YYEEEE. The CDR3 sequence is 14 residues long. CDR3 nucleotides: TGTGCCAGCAGCTTGAGGGGCCCAAGGGACGAGCAGTACTTC. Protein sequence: CASSLRGPRDEQYF.

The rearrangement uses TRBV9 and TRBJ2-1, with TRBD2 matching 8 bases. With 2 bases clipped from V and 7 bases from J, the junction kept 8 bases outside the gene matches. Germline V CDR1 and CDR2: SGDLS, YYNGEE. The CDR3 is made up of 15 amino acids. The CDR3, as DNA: TGTGCCAGCAGCGTTTCAAGGACGGGAGGGAATGAGCAGTTCTTC. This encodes CASSVSRTGGNEQFF.

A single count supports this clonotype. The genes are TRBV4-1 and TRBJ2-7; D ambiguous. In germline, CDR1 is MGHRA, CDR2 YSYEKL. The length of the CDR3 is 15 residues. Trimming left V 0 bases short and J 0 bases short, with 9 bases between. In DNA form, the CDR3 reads TGCGCCAGCAGCCAAGAAAGAACGGTCTCCTACGAGCAGTACTTC. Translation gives CASSQERTVSYEQYF.

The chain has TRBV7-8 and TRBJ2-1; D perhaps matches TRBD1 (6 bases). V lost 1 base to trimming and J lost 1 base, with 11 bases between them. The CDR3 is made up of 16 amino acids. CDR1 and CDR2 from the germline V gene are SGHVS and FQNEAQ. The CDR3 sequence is CASSLGGGPSYNEQFF. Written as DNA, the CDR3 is TGTGCCAGCAGCTTAGGAGGGGGTCCTTCCTACAATGAGCAGTTCTTC.

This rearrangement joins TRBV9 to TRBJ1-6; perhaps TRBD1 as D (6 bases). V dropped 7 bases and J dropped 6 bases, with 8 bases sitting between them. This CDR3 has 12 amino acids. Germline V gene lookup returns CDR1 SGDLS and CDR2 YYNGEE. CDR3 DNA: TGTGCCAGCGGGACAAGTAATTCACCCCTCCACTTT. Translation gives CASGTSNSPLHF.

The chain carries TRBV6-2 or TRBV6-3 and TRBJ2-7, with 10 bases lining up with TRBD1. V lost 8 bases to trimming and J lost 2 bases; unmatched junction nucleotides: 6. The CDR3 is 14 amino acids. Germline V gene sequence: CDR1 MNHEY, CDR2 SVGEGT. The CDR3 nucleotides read TGTGCCAGCTGGTTGGGGACAGGGGCCTACGAGCAGTACTTC. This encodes CASWLGTGAYEQYF.

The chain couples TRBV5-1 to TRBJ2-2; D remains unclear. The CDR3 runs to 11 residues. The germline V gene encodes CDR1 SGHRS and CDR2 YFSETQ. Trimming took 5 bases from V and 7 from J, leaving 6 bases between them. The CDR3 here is CASRIDGELFF. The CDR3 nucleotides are TGCGCCAGCAGGATTGACGGGGAGCTGTTTTTT.